This is a list of T cell receptor beta chains from one sample in a study of shared clonotypes between healthy human individuals. TCRdb keeps only in-frame clones here, not all; method: immunoSEQ multiplex PCR. The data show about 1 million clones, with approximately 70% seen just once and nearly 1.5% held by the top ten. Source material: memory CD4+ T cells sorted from blood. The receptors derive from a man between 18 and 35 years old in good health. Each CDR3 is given with its conserved first and last residue.

>TRBV10-3|TRBJ2-3
CAISESTDTQYF
>TRBV10-3|TRBJ2-7
CAISFSDRFYEQYF
>TRBV2|TRBJ2-5
CASTGWQETQYF
>TRBV18|TRBJ1-2
CASSPPSGVPLYGYTF
>TRBV5-1|TRBJ2-1
CASSSDLSGPNEQFF
>TRBV2|TRBJ1-5
CASSSDRDYQPQHF
>TRBV5-6|TRBJ1-1
CASTGDREGTEAFF
>TRBV6-5|TRBJ2-1
CASSYGGLHYNEQFF
>TRBV6-1|TRBJ1-2
CASSDPQWGSGYGYTF
>TRBV5-6|TRBJ2-1
CASSRASGSISEQFF
>TRBV28|TRBJ2-2
CASSELQTTGELFF
>TRBV6-5|TRBJ1-6
CASSRTGSNSPLHF
>TRBV18|TRBJ1-1
CASSPSDGGATEAFF
>TRBV6-1|TRBJ1-3
CASSERRAGGSGNTIYF
>TRBV6-5|TRBJ1-4
CASSYAGRSNEKLFF
>TRBV28|TRBJ2-7
CASSLRDYEQYF
>TRBV4-1|TRBJ1-5
CASSQGGSQPQHF
>TRBV29-1|TRBJ1-2
CSVTRDSLYGYTF
>TRBV29-1|TRBJ2-7
CSVELDRTYEQYF
>TRBV9|TRBJ2-5
CASSIGQGGSETQYF
>TRBV5-4|TRBJ1-1
CASAIRGASSEAFF
>TRBV6-1|TRBJ2-1
CASSVQQGASYNEQFF
>TRBV6-5|TRBJ2-5
CASSYWAGVRETQYF
>TRBV19|TRBJ2-2
CASSILGSTGELFF
>TRBV19|TRBJ2-7
CASSRGTGDPYEQYF
>TRBV5-1|TRBJ2-4
CASRDRANIQYF
>TRBV6-1|TRBJ2-1
CASSELGTGEQFF
>TRBV21-1|TRBJ2-3
CTSTDTQYF
>TRBV30|TRBJ2-7
CAWDAGTGPSYEQYF
>TRBV6-5|TRBJ2-1
CASSSQTGTTQFF
>TRBV30|TRBJ2-5
CAWSKDFLQETQYF
>TRBV7-8|TRBJ1-5
CASSSFAGGEQPQHF
>TRBV25-1|TRBJ1-4
CASSKTGPRATNEKLFF
>TRBV10-2|TRBJ2-3
CASSSGDTQYF
>TRBV4-1|TRBJ2-2
CASSQDDSNTGELFF
>TRBV18|.
CASSPSSPDEQYF
>TRBV5-8|TRBJ2-6
CASSLGLAGGPGANVLTF
>TRBV30|TRBJ1-2
CACNTRSGYTF
>TRBV30|TRBJ2-6
CACPPSGGMSGANVLTF
>TRBV7-4|TRBJ2-7
CASSPSTEYF
>TRBV2|TRBJ1-5
CASRLQGIGNQPQHF
>TRBV30|TRBJ1-3
CAWSPRKGGTGNTIYF
>TRBV28|TRBJ1-6
CATNGGTDTLWSNSPLHF
>TRBV2|TRBJ2-6
CASSWDSGENSGANVLTF